The rows below give T cell receptor beta chains drawn from one sample of a study of T cells in Graves' hyperthyroidism and ophthalmopathy. MiXCR, run by TCRdb on the multiplex PCR reads, gives a single entry per CDR3 protein. The data show hundreds of thousands of distinct CDR3 sequences, with roughly a sixth seen just once and about a sixth held by the top ten. What was sequenced was blood. The receptors stem from a woman aged 45-65 years with Graves' hyperthyroidism that later progressed to Graves' ophthalmopathy. Both conserved end residues are part of each CDR3. A D gene is named only where the DNA matches it firmly. Rows give clone size only sometimes, using once, few, many, or a class for an expanded clone.

>TRBD2|many|TRBV6-1|TRBJ2-7
CASSNPGLAGGPVEQYF
TGTGCCAGCAGTAACCCGGGACTAGCGGGGGGGCCGGTCGAGCAGTACTTC
>-|-|TRBV27|TRBJ1-1
CASSLSKSGGAEAFF
TGTGCCAGCAGTTTATCGAAATCGGGGGGCGCTGAAGCTTTCTTT
>-|-|TRBV6-1|TRBJ2-3
CASSRITSTDTQYF
TGTGCCAGCAGTCGGATCACTAGCACAGATACGCAGTATTTT
>-|-|TRBV3-1|TRBJ1-1
CASSQEETLVDEAFF
TGTGCCAGCAGCCAAGAAGAGACACTCGTTGATGAAGCTTTCTTT
>-|-|TRBV15|TRBJ2-3
CATSPLGGVDTQYF
TGTGCCACCAGCCCTCTCGGCGGGGTCGATACGCAGTATTTT
>-|-|TRBV5-1|TRBJ2-7
CASSPGPSFTYEQYF
TGCGCCAGCAGCCCCGGGCCGTCATTTACCTACGAGCAGTACTTC
>-|few|TRBV29-1|TRBJ2-1
CSVERGYDEQFF
TGCAGCGTTGAACGGGGATACGATGAGCAGTTCTTC
>TRBD2|many|TRBV7-9|TRBJ2-3
CASSSVHRRGADTQYF
TGTGCCAGCAGCTCAGTGCATCGGCGGGGGGCAGATACGCAGTATTTT
>-|-|TRBV10-3|TRBJ2-1
CAINPGLTYNEQFF
TGTGCCATCAATCCCGGACTGACCTACAATGAGCAGTTCTTC
>-|-|TRBV12-3/TRBV12-4|TRBJ2-2
CASSQQRSNTGELFF
TGTGCCAGCAGTCAGCAGCGCTCGAACACCGGGGAGCTGTTTTTT
>-|-|TRBV9|TRBJ1-1
CASSSGVQGFTEAFF
TGTGCCAGCAGCTCAGGGGTTCAGGGATTCACTGAAGCTTTCTTT
>-|few|TRBV5-6|TRBJ2-7
CASTLLGSSYEQYF
TGTGCCAGCACCCTACTAGGCAGCTCCTACGAGCAGTACTTC
>-|many|TRBV5-1|TRBJ1-1
CASSTSTGMNTEAFF
TGCGCCAGCAGCACCTCCACAGGAATGAACACTGAAGCTTTCTTT
>TRBD1|-|TRBV9|TRBJ1-6
CASSATGTDIYNSPLHF
TGTGCCAGCAGCGCCACCGGGACAGACATCTATAATTCACCCCTCCACTTT
>-|many|TRBV2|TRBJ1-2
CASRASYGYTF
TGTGCCAGCCGGGCTTCCTATGGCTACACCTTC
>-|few|TRBV13|TRBJ2-7
CASSSRGVDYEQYF
TGTGCCAGCAGCTCAAGAGGGGTGGACTACGAGCAGTACTTC
>-|many|TRBV5-6|TRBJ2-7
CASSEGFLGGQPLRLEQYF
TGTGCCAGCAGCGAGGGGTTTTTGGGTGGACAGCCCCTACGTCTCGAGCAGTACTTC
>-|many|TRBV7-9|TRBJ1-2
CASSLLGSYGYTF
TGTGCCAGCAGCTTATTGGGCAGCTATGGCTACACCTTC
>-|-|TRBV5-4|TRBJ1-2
CASSLQGLYGYTF
TGTGCCAGCAGCTTGCAGGGCCTCTATGGCTACACCTTC
>TRBD1|many|TRBV29-1|TRBJ1-1
CSAGGQGNTEAFF
TGCAGCGCCGGAGGACAGGGCAACACTGAAGCTTTCTTT
>-|many|TRBV20-1|TRBJ2-3
CSVPPGGGQGTDTQYF
TGCAGTGTCCCCCCCGGGGGCGGGCAGGGCACAGATACGCAGTATTTT
>-|-|TRBV12-3/TRBV12-4|TRBJ1-3
CASSPLGFITGGPGNTIYF
TGTGCCAGCAGCCCGCTAGGGTTTATAACAGGCGGCCCTGGAAACACCATATATTTT
>-|-|TRBV20-1|TRBJ1-4
CSALTGLEEKLFF
TGCAGTGCTCTTACAGGATTGGAGGAAAAACTGTTTTTT
>-|few|TRBV5-1|TRBJ2-2
CASSPIDLQTGELFF
TGCGCCAGCAGCCCCATTGACCTGCAGACCGGGGAGCTGTTTTTT
>TRBD1|-|TRBV27|TRBJ1-1
CASSLSTGGYTEAFF
TGTGCCAGCAGTTTATCGACAGGGGGCTACACTGAAGCTTTCTTT
>TRBD2|few|TRBV15|TRBJ2-3
CATSAGVQTDTQYF
TGTGCCACCAGCGCGGGGGTCCAAACGGATACGCAGTATTTT
>TRBD1|many|TRBV30|TRBJ1-6
CAWSLTGTVNSPLHF
TGTGCCTGGAGTCTGACAGGGACTGTAAATTCACCCCTCCACTTT
>-|few|TRBV27|TRBJ1-4
CANSFGASTNEKLFF
TGTGCCAACAGTTTCGGGGCCTCAACTAATGAAAAACTGTTTTTT
>-|-|TRBV3-1|TRBJ1-2
CASSQDRKVVGLANYGYTF
TGTGCCAGCAGCCAAGATCGGAAGGTCGTGGGCCTAGCTAACTATGGCTACACCTTC
>TRBD1|-|TRBV7-9|TRBJ2-7
CASSQVGQRAYEQYF
TGTGCCAGCAGCCAAGTGGGACAGAGAGCCTACGAGCAGTACTTC
>TRBD1|few|TRBV20-1|TRBJ1-5
CSASGTANQPQHF
TGCAGTGCTAGCGGGACAGCAAATCAGCCCCAGCATTTT
>-|few|TRBV19|TRBJ1-1
CASSPGLRAFF
TGTGCCAGTAGTCCGGGACTGCGAGCTTTCTTT
>TRBD1|few|TRBV6-6|TRBJ1-5
CASSYSWTGGQPQHF
TGTGCCAGCAGTTACTCGTGGACAGGGGGTCAGCCCCAGCATTTT
>-|-|TRBV19|TRBJ1-1
CASSMKENTEAFF
TGTGCCAGTAGTATGAAGGAGAACACTGAAGCTTTCTTT
>TRBD2|-|TRBV4-1|TRBJ2-6
CASSQDLTTSGAGGANVLTF
TGCGCCAGCAGCCAAGATCTAACGACTAGCGGGGCGGGTGGGGCCAACGTCCTGACTTTC
>-|-|TRBV19|TRBJ1-3
CASSTTPGGGSGNTIYF
TGTGCCAGTAGTACCACTCCCGGGGGAGGCTCTGGAAACACCATATATTTT
>TRBD1|once|TRBV5-1|TRBJ1-2
CAGSLEGQGSVYTF
TGCGCCGGCAGCTTGGAGGGACAGGGTAGTGTCTACACCTTC
>TRBD1|few|TRBV6-1|TRBJ1-2
CASTNPGQGFYGYTF
TGTGCCAGCACTAACCCGGGACAGGGATTCTATGGCTACACCTTC
>TRBD1|-|TRBV2|TRBJ1-1
CASRGRQGDTEAFF
TGTGCCAGCCGAGGGCGACAGGGGGACACTGAAGCTTTCTTT
>-|once|TRBV5-1|TRBJ2-2
CASSLEGPRNTGELFF
TGCGCCAGCAGCTTGGAGGGACCGAGGAACACCGGGGAGCTGTTTTTT
>-|-|TRBV20-1|TRBJ2-7
CSAAGPGYEQYF
TGCAGTGCCGCGGGACCGGGCTACGAGCAGTACTTC
>TRBD1|few|TRBV3-1|TRBJ1-4
CASSQDGDREKLFF
TGTGCCAGCAGCCAAGATGGGGACAGGGAGAAACTGTTTTTT
>-|-|TRBV5-4|TRBJ2-5
CASSLSGDQETQYF
TGTGCCAGCAGCCTCAGCGGAGACCAAGAGACCCAGTACTTC
>TRBD1|many|TRBV18|TRBJ1-1
CASSPGTGAENTEAFF
TGTGCCAGCTCACCTGGGACAGGGGCAGAGAACACTGAAGCTTTCTTT
>TRBD1|many|TRBV20-1|TRBJ2-1
CSARGRATGQPGGEQFF
TGCAGTGCTAGAGGAAGAGCCACGGGACAGCCTGGAGGTGAGCAGTTCTTC
>-|-|TRBV12-3/TRBV12-4|TRBJ1-5
CASRAKGNQPQHF
TGTGCCAGCAGAGCGAAAGGCAATCAGCCCCAGCATTTT
>TRBD1|few|TRBV15|TRBJ1-1
CATSREPPTGWDTEAFF
TGTGCCACCAGCAGAGAACCACCGACAGGGTGGGACACTGAAGCTTTCTTT
>-|-|TRBV7-2|TRBJ2-5
CASSSKGIIPETQYF
TGTGCCAGCAGCTCGAAGGGGATTATACCGGAGACCCAGTACTTC
>-|many|TRBV5-1|TRBJ2-3
CASSEAVHPDTQYF
TGCGCCAGCAGCGAGGCAGTACATCCAGATACGCAGTATTTT